The 29 T cell receptor beta chains below all came from one sample that was sequenced in a study of identical twins. TCRdb called the 5' RACE reads again in MiXCR, with one record for every CDR3 protein. The repertoire has some 1,700,000 distinct CDR3 sequences, about 30% of them found once; the top ten carry 0.25% to 0.3%. The sequenced sample consisted of cord blood. The receptor source for this set is a newborn girl in good health.

The table lists this clonotype with many counts. The V and J genes are TRBV29-1 and TRBJ2-7; 11 bases are a match to TRBD2. J was trimmed by 2 bases and V by 4 bases; bases with no gene match: 7. Looked up from germline, CDR1 is SQVTM and CDR2 is ANQGSEA. The length of the CDR3 is 15 residues. The CDR3: CSVVELAGATYEQYF. The CDR3 DNA reads TGCAGCGTTGTGGAACTAGCGGGGGCAACCTACGAGCAGTACTTC.

The chain has TRBV2 and TRBJ2-7, with D unclear. V gave up 3 bases and J gave up 2 bases, with 14 bases separating them. The CDR3 is made up of 15 amino acids. Germline V lookup: CDR1 SNHLY, CDR2 FYNNEI. The DNA of the CDR3 is TGTGCCAGCAGTGATTACGGACCACCCGCCTACGAGCAGTACTTC. Residues: CASSDYGPPAYEQYF.

This clonotype appeared a few times. The chain links TRBV3-1 to TRBJ2-1; 10 bases align to TRBD2. Losses at the gene ends were 1 base for V and 8 bases for J; bases not matched to a gene: 11. The CDR3 covers 17 residues. Germline V gene lookup returns CDR1 LGHDT and CDR2 YNNKEL (reference sequence). The CDR3 nucleotides read TGTGCCAGCAGCCAAGTAAAACTAGCGGGATTCGTCGATGAGCAGTTCTTC. This gives the protein CASSQVKLAGFVDEQFF.

This clonotype has just a few counts. The chain joins TRBV5-1 to TRBJ1-2; no reliable D call. Looked up from germline, CDR1 is SGHRS and CDR2 is YFSETQ. V dropped 4 bases and J dropped 2 bases, with 18 bases sitting between them. The CDR3 is 16 amino acids. CDR3 sequence (DNA): TGCGCCAGCAGCCTAAAACACGGGAGGGCGAACTATGGCTACACCTTC. Protein sequence: CASSLKHGRANYGYTF.

The chain joins TRBV3-1 to TRBJ2-5, with TRBD2 matching 7 bases. This CDR3 comprises 14 residues. V shed 2 bases and J 3 bases; nucleotides not matched to a gene: 3. Germline values: CDR1 LGHDT, CDR2 YNNKEL (reference sequence). CDR3 nucleotides: TGTGCCAGCAGCCAACTTCTAGCGGAAGAGACCCAGTACTTC. This encodes CASSQLLAEETQYF.

Note on this clonotype: Just one base apart from a much larger clone, this may be a read error. The chain couples TRBV29-1 to TRBJ2-4; 11 positions match TRBD2. Looked up from germline, CDR1 is SQVTM and CDR2 is ANQGSEA. The CDR3 consists of 14 residues. The V gene end was trimmed by 6 bases and the J gene end by 13 bases; junction bases not matched to a gene: 14. CDR3: CSVPHSGRGGEQYF. The CDR3 bases are TGCAGCGTCCCTCATAGCGGGAGGGGTGGTGAGCAGTACTTC. Supplemented by reference TRBV29-1 and TRBJ2-4, the full variable domain reads SAVISQKPSRDICQRGTSLTIQCQVDSQVTMMFWYRQQPGQSLTLIATANQGSEATYESGFVIDKFPISRPNLTFSTLTVSNMSPEDSSIYLCSVPHSGRGGEQYFGAGTRLSVL.

This clonotype was observed many times. V usage is TRBV10-3 and J usage is TRBJ2-1; the D call may be TRBD1 or TRBD2 (5 bases each). V was cut by 6 bases and J by 4 bases, with 19 bases left in between. This CDR3 has 16 residues. Germline CDR1 ENHRY, CDR2 SYGVKD. For the CDR3, the DNA is TGTGCCATCAGCCGAGAGCCGGGACGGCTATACAATGAGCAGTTCTTC. Amino acid sequence: CAISREPGRLYNEQFF.

The chain joins TRBV5-1 to TRBJ2-5; TRBD2 matches 9 bases. The CDR3 contains 17 residues. J lost 11 bases, V lost 0 bases, and 17 bases had no gene match. Germline-derived CDR1 and CDR2 are SGHRS and YFSETQ. The CDR3 DNA is TGCGCCAGCAGCTTGGGGGATAGCGGGAGCTTTTACAATGAGCAGTACTTC. Translation: CASSLGDSGSFYNEQYF.

The chain recombines TRBV19 with TRBJ2-7, with 10 bases aligning to TRBD2. The CDR3 covers 17 residues. Germline values: CDR1 LNHDA, CDR2 SQIVND (reference sequence). V lost 3 bases to trimming and J lost 7 bases; unmatched junction nucleotides: 15. DNA for the CDR3: TGTGCCAGTAGTATCTTCGCTAGCGGGGGCCCCTACAATGAGCAGTACTTC. Translating gives CASSIFASGGPYNEQYF. The whole variable domain, filled in from reference TRBV19 and TRBJ2-7, reads DGGITQSPKYLFRKEGQNVTLSCEQNLNHDAMYWYRQDPGQGLRLIYYSQIVNDFQKGDIAEGYSVSREKKESFPLTVTSAQKNPTAFYLCASSIFASGGPYNEQYFGPGTRLTVT.

The CDR3 region is CAIRRDWSNNEQFF. DNA for the CDR3: TGTGCCATCAGGCGGGACTGGTCTAACAATGAGCAGTTCTTC. This chain uses TRBV10-3 with TRBJ2-1; tentative D call: TRBD2 (6 bases). The CDR3 runs to 14 residues. Trimming stripped 6 bases from V and 5 bases from J, with 14 bases between. Germline V gene data show CDR1 as ENHRY and CDR2 as SYGVKD.

The chain recombines TRBV28 with TRBJ1-1; D might be TRBD1 (5 bases). CDR1 and CDR2 from the germline V gene are MDHEN and SYDVKM. This CDR3 comprises 15 residues. The ends were cut back, 11 bases at V and 10 bases at J, with 29 bases in the middle. This chain's CDR3 is CAGIRPGAWLEGAFF. The DNA of the CDR3 is TGTGCCGGCATAAGACCCGGGGCATGGCTGGAAGGAGCTTTCTTT. The full variable domain, in which reference TRBV28 and TRBJ1-1 provide the parts outside the CDR3, is DVKVTQSSRYLVKRTGEKVFLECVQDMDHENMFWYRQDPGLGLRLIYFSYDVKMKEKGDIPEGYSVSREKKERFSLILESASTNQTSMYLCAGIRPGAWLEGAFFGQGTRLTVV.

This sequence joins TRBV4-2 and TRBJ2-1; D is unresolved. This CDR3 is built from 16 residues. Germline V gene sequence: CDR1 LGHNA, CDR2 YNFKEQ. V was trimmed by 0 bases and J by 5 bases, leaving 14 bases between them. CDR3 in amino acids: CASSQDRRPLHNEQFF. The DNA for the CDR3 is TGTGCCAGCAGCCAAGATAGGAGACCCCTCCACAATGAGCAGTTCTTC.

This clonotype was seen only a few times. The rearrangement joins TRBV10-3 to TRBJ2-1; 7 positions agree with TRBD2. The CDR3 covers 13 residues. Unmatched junction bases numbered 10, after V lost 10 bases and J lost 7 bases. Germline CDR1 ENHRY, CDR2 SYGVKD. This CDR3 is CATLAGVSNEQFF. The CDR3 DNA reads TGTGCCACCCTGGCGGGAGTATCGAATGAGCAGTTCTTC.

The chain combines TRBV20-1 with TRBJ1-2, with 9 positions matching TRBD1. Germline CDR1 DFQATT, CDR2 SNEGSKA (reference sequence). V trimming: 1 base; J trimming: 7 bases; junction bases outside the gene matches: 4. The CDR3 loop spans 13 amino acids. The CDR3 spells CSARVTGGSGYTF. The CDR3 nucleotides read TGCAGTGCTAGAGTGACAGGGGGAAGTGGCTACACCTTC.

The rearrangement joins TRBV5-1 to TRBJ1-6; D remains ambiguous. Trimming took 0 bases from V and 0 from J, leaving 10 bases between them. The CDR3 is 17 residues long. The germline CDR1 and CDR2 sequences are SGHRS and YFSETQ. In nucleotides, the CDR3 is TGCGCCAGCAGCTTGGACGGTAGGAGCTCCTATAATTCACCCCTCCACTTT. Translating gives CASSLDGRSSYNSPLHF.

J is TRBJ2-1 and V is TRBV5-1; 11 bases are shared with TRBD2. CDR1 and CDR2 from the germline V gene are SGHRS and YFSETQ. J was trimmed by 6 bases and V by 1 base; bases with no gene match: 9. This CDR3 has 17 amino acids. This chain's CDR3 is CASSLLAGGGIGNEQFF. Written as DNA, the CDR3 is TGCGCCAGCAGCTTGTTAGCGGGAGGGGGTATCGGCAATGAGCAGTTCTTC.

To note about this clonotype: A much more abundant neighbour one base away suggests this may be a read error. The chain has TRBV29-1 and TRBJ2-5; 12 nucleotides agree with TRBD2. Germline-derived CDR1 and CDR2 are SQVTM and ANQGSEA. CDR3 length: 17 residues. The junction had 19 bases not matched to a gene; V was cut back by 3 bases and J by 11 bases. Here the CDR3 reads CSVDLTSGSGSYNEQYF. The CDR3 coding sequence is TGCAGCGTTGACCTGACTAGCGGGAGTGGGTCCTACAATGAGCAGTACTTC. The full variable domain, with the rest looked up from reference TRBV29-1 and TRBJ2-5, is SAVISQKPSRDICQRGTSLTIQCQVDSQVTMMFWYRQQPGQSLTLIATANQGSEATYESGFVIDKFPISRPNLTFSTLTVSNMSPEDSSIYLCSVDLTSGSGSYNEQYFGPGTRLLVL.

J is TRBJ1-1 and V is TRBV10-3; tentatively, D is TRBD1 (6 bases). Germline V gene sequence: CDR1 ENHRY, CDR2 SYGVKD. V was pared by 7 bases and J by 1 base, with 10 bases between. The CDR3 is 13 amino acids. CDR3 in amino acids: CAITGTPNTEAFF. The DNA for the CDR3 is TGTGCCATCACCGGGACACCGAACACTGAAGCTTTCTTT.

This clonotype was counted ten times or more. The CDR3 here is CASSFQGRGGYTF. CDR3 DNA sequence: TGTGCCAGCAGTTTTCAGGGGCGGGGTGGCTACACCTTC. This sequence joins TRBV27 and TRBJ1-2; the D gene is possibly TRBD1 (6 bases). V was cut by 3 bases and J by 7 bases, with 12 bases left in between. This CDR3 is 13 amino acids long. Per germline, CDR1 MNHEY and CDR2 SMNVEV (reference sequence).

The CDR3 region has the DNA TGTGCCAGCAGCCAAGAAACTAGCGGGGGCAGCTACGAGCAGTACTTC. Amino acid sequence: CASSQETSGGSYEQYF. This chain connects TRBV3-1 to TRBJ2-7, with 11 bases aligning to TRBD2. V dropped 0 bases and J dropped 3; count of bases not matched to a gene: 4. This CDR3 region has 16 residues. The V gene's germline CDR1 is LGHDT and CDR2 YNNKEL (reference sequence).

This clonotype turned up a few times. Possible read error: a much larger clone is one base away. The chain employs TRBV5-4 and TRBJ2-5; D unclear. The germline V gene encodes CDR1 SGHNT and CDR2 YYREEE (reference sequence). The CDR3 length is 13 residues. Trimming left V 3 bases short and J 0 bases short, with 6 bases between. This CDR3 reads CASSSWYQETQYF. The CDR3 DNA follows: TGTGCCAGCAGCTCCTGGTACCAAGAGACCCAGTACTTC.

This rearrangement joins TRBV5-1 to TRBJ2-1; TRBD2 agrees at 8 bases. CDR1 is SGHRS, CDR2 YFSETQ, per germline. The CDR3 is made up of 14 amino acids. With V trimmed by 4 bases and J by 6 bases, 6 bases remained unmatched. The chain's CDR3 is CASSNGREFNEQFF. The CDR3 DNA reads as TGCGCCAGCAGCAACGGGAGGGAATTCAATGAGCAGTTCTTC.

This clonotype was observed a handful of times. The chain recombines TRBV15 with TRBJ1-4; 7 nucleotides match TRBD1. The CDR3 loop spans 14 amino acids. From germline, CDR1 is LNHNV and CDR2 YYDKDF (reference sequence). Trimming cost V 2 bases and J 7 bases; bases outside gene matches: 4. CDR3 loop: CATSRTRQGEKLFF. In DNA form, the CDR3 reads TGTGCCACCAGCAGAACCCGACAGGGTGAAAAACTGTTTTTT. Full variable domain (outside the CDR3, taken from reference TRBV15 and TRBJ1-4): DAMVIQNPRYQVTQFGKPVTLSCSQTLNHNVMYWYQQKSSQAPKLLFHYYDKDFNNEADTPDNFQSRRPNTSFCFLDIRSPGLGDTAMYLCATSRTRQGEKLFFGSGTQLSVL.

The chain couples TRBV3-1 to TRBJ2-3; 7 bases agree with TRBD2. The germline CDR1 and CDR2 sequences are LGHDT and YNNKEL (reference sequence). Germline trimming cut 3 bases from V and 6 bases from J; bases unmatched to any gene: 12. The CDR3 covers 16 residues. The CDR3 protein is CASSQNHGLVGDTQYF. The CDR3 bases are TGTGCCAGCAGCCAGAACCATGGACTAGTAGGCGATACGCAGTATTTT.

This clonotype was counted only a few times. The V gene is TRBV4-1, the J gene TRBJ2-7, with a possible D match to TRBD2 (6 bases). The CDR3 consists of 16 residues. Germline CDR1 is MGHRA and CDR2 is YSYEKL. Trimming took off 1 base at V and 2 bases at J, with 15 bases between the two ends. CDR3 region: CASSQGVSSGTYEQYF. CDR3 DNA sequence: TGCGCCAGCAGCCAAGGGGTTAGTAGCGGCACCTACGAGCAGTACTTC.

The chain combines TRBV10-3 with TRBJ2-3, with 9 bases aligning to TRBD2. V trimming: 8 bases; J trimming: 5 bases; junction bases outside the gene matches: 5. CDR3 size: 13 residues. CDR1 is ENHRY, CDR2 SYGVKD, per germline. CDR3 in DNA: TGTGCCATCGGCCTAGCGGGAATAGATACGCAGTATTTT. It translates to CAIGLAGIDTQYF.

J is TRBJ2-7 and V is TRBV24-1; 11 bases agree with TRBD2. Germline lookup yields CDR1 KGHDR and CDR2 SFDVKD. The CDR3 is 20 amino acids. V lost 4 bases, J lost 7 bases, and 23 bases stayed unmatched. The CDR3 region has the DNA TGTGCCACCAGTGAGCCGGGACTAGCGGCCCCCCCCACAAACTACAATGAGCAGTACTTC. It codes for CATSEPGLAAPPTNYNEQYF.

This sequence joins TRBV28 and TRBJ2-7; 7 bases map to TRBD1. Germline-derived CDR1 and CDR2 are MDHEN and SYDVKM. Unmatched junction bases numbered 9, after V lost 7 bases and J lost 0 bases. The CDR3 runs to 15 residues. The CDR3, as DNA: TGTGCCAGCACCTCTTACCGGGACAGCTCCTACGAGCAGTACTTC. Translating it yields CASTSYRDSSYEQYF.

The chain combines TRBV27 with TRBJ1-6, with unresolved D. The CDR3 loop spans 15 amino acids. Germline lookup yields CDR1 MNHEY and CDR2 SMNVEV (reference sequence). Trimming removed 8 bases from V and 0 bases from J, with 11 bases in between. The CDR3 sequence: CASRLGGSYNSPLHF. The CDR3 DNA follows: TGTGCCAGCCGCCTTGGTGGCTCCTATAATTCACCCCTCCACTTT.